This TCR beta chain stems from a study of monozygotic twins with inflammatory bowel disease. CDR3 size: 15 residues. CDR1 and CDR2 from the germline V gene are SGHDT and YYEEEE. TCRdb reprocessed the 5' RACE reads; each CDR3 protein has one entry and no DNA is given. The sample holds about 99,000 distinct CDR3 sequences. The specimen sequenced was blood. The source is a human donor with ulcerative colitis or Crohn's disease, or a healthy co-twin of an affected twin (not recorded which). The chain links TRBV5-6 to TRBJ1-2; TCRdb picks TRBD1, but there is no DNA to check that call. This CDR3 is CASSPDRGGNYGYTF. Supplemented by reference TRBV5-6 and TRBJ1-2, the full variable domain reads DAGVTQSPTHLIKTRGQQVTLRCSPKSGHDTVSWYQQALGQGPQFIFQYYEEEERQRGNFPDRFSGHQFPNYSSELNVNALLLGDSALYLCASSPDRGGNYGYTFGSGTRLTVV.